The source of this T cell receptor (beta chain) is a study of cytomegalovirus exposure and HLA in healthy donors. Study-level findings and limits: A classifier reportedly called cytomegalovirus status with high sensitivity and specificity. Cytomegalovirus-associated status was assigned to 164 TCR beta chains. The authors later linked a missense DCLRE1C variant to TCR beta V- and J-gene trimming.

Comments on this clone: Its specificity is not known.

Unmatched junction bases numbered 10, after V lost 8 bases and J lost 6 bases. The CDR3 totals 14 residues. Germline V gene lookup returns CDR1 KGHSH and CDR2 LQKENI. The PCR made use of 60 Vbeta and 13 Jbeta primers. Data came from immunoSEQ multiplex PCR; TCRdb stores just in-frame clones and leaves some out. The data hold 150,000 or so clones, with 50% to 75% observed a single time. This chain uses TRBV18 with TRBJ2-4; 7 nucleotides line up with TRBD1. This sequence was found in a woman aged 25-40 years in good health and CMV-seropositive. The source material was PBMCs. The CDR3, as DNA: TGTGCCAGCACCCAGGCAGGGGGAGCAAACATTCAGTACTTC. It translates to CASTQAGGANIQYF.